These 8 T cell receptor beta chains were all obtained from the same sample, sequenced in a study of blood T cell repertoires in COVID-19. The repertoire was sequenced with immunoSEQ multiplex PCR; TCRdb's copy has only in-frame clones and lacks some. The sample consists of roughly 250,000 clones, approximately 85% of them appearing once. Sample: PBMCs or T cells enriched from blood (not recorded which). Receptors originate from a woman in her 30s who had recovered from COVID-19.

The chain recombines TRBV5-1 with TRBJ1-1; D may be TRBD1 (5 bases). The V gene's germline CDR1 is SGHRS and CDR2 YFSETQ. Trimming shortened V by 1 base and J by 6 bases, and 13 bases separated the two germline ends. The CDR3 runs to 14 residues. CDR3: CASSLIGTIAEAFF. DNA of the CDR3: TGCGCCAGCAGCTTGATCGGGACTATAGCTGAAGCTTTCTTT.

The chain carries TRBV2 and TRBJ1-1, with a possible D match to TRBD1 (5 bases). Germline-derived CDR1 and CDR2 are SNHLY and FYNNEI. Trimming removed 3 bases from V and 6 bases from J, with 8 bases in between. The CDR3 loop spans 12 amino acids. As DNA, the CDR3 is TGTGCCAGCAGTGACGCGGGGGCTGAAGCTTTCTTT. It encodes CASSDAGAEAFF.

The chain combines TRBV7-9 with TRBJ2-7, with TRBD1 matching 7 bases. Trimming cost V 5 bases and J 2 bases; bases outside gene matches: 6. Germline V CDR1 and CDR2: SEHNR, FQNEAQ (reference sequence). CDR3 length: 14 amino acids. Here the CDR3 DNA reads TGTGCCAGCAGCAACCGACAGGGCCCCTACGAGCAGTACTTC. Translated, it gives CASSNRQGPYEQYF.

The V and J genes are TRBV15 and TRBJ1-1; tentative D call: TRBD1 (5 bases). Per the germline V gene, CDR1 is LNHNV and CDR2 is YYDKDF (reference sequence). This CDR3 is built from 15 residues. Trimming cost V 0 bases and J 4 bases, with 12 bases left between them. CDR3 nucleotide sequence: TGTGCCACCAGCAGAGATTTGGGGGGACCCACTGAAGCTTTCTTT. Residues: CATSRDLGGPTEAFF.

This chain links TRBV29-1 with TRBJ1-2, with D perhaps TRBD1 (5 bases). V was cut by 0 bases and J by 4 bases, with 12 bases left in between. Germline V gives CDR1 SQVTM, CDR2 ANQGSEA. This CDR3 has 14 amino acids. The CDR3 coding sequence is TGCAGCGTTGAAGATCTGGGGCGCCCCTATGGCTACACCTTC. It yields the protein CSVEDLGRPYGYTF.

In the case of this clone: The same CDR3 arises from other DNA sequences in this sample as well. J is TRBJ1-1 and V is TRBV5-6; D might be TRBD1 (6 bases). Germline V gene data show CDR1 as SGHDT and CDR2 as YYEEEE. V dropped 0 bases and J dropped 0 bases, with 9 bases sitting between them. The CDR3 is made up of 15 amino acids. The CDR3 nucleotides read TGTGCCAGCAGCTTGGGGGGGCACATGAACACTGAAGCTTTCTTT. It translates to CASSLGGHMNTEAFF.

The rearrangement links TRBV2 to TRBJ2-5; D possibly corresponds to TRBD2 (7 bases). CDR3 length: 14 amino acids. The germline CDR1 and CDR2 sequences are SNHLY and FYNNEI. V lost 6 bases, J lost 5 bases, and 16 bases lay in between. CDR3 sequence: CASSGGPDGETQYF. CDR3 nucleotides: TGTGCCAGCAGCGGGGGGCCAGACGGTGAGACCCAGTACTTC.

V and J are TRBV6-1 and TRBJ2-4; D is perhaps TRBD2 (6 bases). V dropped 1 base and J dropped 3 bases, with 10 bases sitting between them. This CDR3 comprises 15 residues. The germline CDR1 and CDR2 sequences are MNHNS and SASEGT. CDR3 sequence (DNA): TGTGCCAGCAGTGAAGGATTCGGGGGCAAAAACATTCAGTACTTC. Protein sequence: CASSEGFGGKNIQYF.